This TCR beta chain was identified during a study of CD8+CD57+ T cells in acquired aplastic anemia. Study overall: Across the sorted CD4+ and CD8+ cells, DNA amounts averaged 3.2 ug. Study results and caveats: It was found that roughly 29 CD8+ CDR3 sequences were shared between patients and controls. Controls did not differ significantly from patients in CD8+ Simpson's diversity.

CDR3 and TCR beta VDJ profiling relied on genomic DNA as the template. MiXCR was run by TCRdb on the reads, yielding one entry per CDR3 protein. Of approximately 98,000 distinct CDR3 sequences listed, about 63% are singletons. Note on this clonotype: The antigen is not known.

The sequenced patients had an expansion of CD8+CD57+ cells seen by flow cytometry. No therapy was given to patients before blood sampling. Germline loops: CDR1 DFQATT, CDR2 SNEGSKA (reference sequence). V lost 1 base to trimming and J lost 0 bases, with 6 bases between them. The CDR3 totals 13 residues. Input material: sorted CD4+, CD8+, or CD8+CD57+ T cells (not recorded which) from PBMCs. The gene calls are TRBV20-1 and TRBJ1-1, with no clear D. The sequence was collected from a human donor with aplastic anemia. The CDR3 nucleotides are TGCAGTGCTAGAGTGCAGATGAACACTGAAGCTTTCTTT. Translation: CSARVQMNTEAFF.